The 8 T cell receptor beta chains given below trace back to one sample, sequenced in a study of T cells in Graves' hyperthyroidism and ophthalmopathy. TCR beta CDR3 regions were amplified from RNA transcripts. HTBI primers drove first-round RT-PCR of the TCR CDR3. TCRdb independently ran MiXCR on the multiplex PCR reads; one entry per CDR3 protein. The data hold around 190,000 distinct CDR3 sequences, with about 15% observed a single time. Source material: blood. Receptors were obtained from a woman in her forties or fifties with Graves' hyperthyroidism.

This clonotype has ten or more counts. J is TRBJ2-1 and V is TRBV18; no firm D call. CDR1 is KGHSH, CDR2 LQKENI, per germline. The CDR3 has 13 residues. Trimming shortened V by 2 bases and J by 9 bases, and 11 bases separated the two germline ends. CDR3 protein: CASSPYSQLEQFF. CDR3 nucleotides: TGTGCCAGCTCACCATATAGCCAGCTTGAGCAGTTCTTC.

This clonotype was seen many times. V usage is TRBV2 and J usage is TRBJ1-4; D not resolved. This CDR3 has 12 amino acids. The V end was cut by 2 bases, the J end by 7 bases, with 5 bases between. Germline V gene sequence: CDR1 SNHLY, CDR2 FYNNEI. The CDR3 region is CASSEMGEKLFF. As DNA, the CDR3 is TGTGCCAGCAGTGAAATGGGTGAAAAACTGTTTTTT.

This clonotype was seen at least ten times. The V and J genes are TRBV28 and TRBJ2-2; the D is unclear. The ends were cut back, 6 bases at V and 7 bases at J, with 9 bases in the middle. Germline CDR1 and CDR2: MDHEN and SYDVKM. The CDR3 consists of 12 residues. Here the CDR3 DNA reads TGTGCCAGCAGAGATTTGAACGGGGAGCTGTTTTTT. Its translation: CASRDLNGELFF.

The sample holds many counts of this clonotype. The J gene is TRBJ1-2, the V gene TRBV7-9; D unresolved. CDR1 SEHNR and CDR2 FQNEAQ come from the germline V gene (reference sequence). The CDR3 has 15 amino acids. V lost 5 bases, J lost 0 bases, and 13 bases lay in between. CDR3 amino acids: CASSPQRTPNYGYTF. The CDR3 DNA reads TGTGCCAGCAGCCCTCAGAGGACCCCTAACTATGGCTACACCTTC.

This clonotype was detected many times. The rearrangement links TRBV29-1 to TRBJ2-5; TRBD2 matches 12 bases. V gave up 7 bases and J gave up 1 base; unmatched junction bases: 10. Germline V gives CDR1 SQVTM, CDR2 ANQGSEA. The CDR3 covers 16 residues. The CDR3, as DNA: TGCAGCGCAGGACTAGCGGGGAAGACCTTCCAAGAGACCCAGTACTTC. This translates into CSAGLAGKTFQETQYF.

This clonotype was recorded at least ten times. V gene TRBV3-1 combines with J gene TRBJ1-1, with 7 bases lining up with TRBD1. This CDR3 contains 16 residues. The J segment lost 1 base and the V segment lost 5 bases, leaving 10 bases of the junction unmatched. The V gene's germline CDR1 is LGHDT and CDR2 YNNKEL (reference sequence). CDR3 nucleotide sequence: TGTGCCAGCAGCTCCGCTGGGGACAGACCGAACACTGAAGCTTTCTTT. It encodes CASSSAGDRPNTEAFF.

This clonotype was detected ten times or more. This chain uses TRBV14 with TRBJ1-1; the D is unclear. The length of the CDR3 is 13 residues. The V and J ends lost 0 bases and 6 bases respectively, with 8 bases between them. Per germline, CDR1 SGHDN and CDR2 FVKESK. Here the CDR3 reads CASSQDPRAEAFF. The CDR3 region has the DNA TGTGCCAGCAGCCAAGATCCGAGGGCTGAAGCTTTCTTT.

DNA of the CDR3: TGTGCCAGCTCACCTACGACCCAGAACACTGAAGCTTTCTTT. It translates to CASSPTTQNTEAFF. The rearrangement joins TRBV18 to TRBJ1-1; D is ambiguous. The CDR3 is 14 residues long. Germline lookup yields CDR1 KGHSH and CDR2 LQKENI. Between the trimmed V and J ends, which lost 3 bases and 1 base, there was a span of 9 bases.